This T cell receptor (beta chain) was captured by sequencing in a study of blood T cell repertoires in COVID-19 (dated by TCRdb to the early 2020s). Regarding the research as a whole: Collaborator samples came from the United States, Italy and Spain and covered acute and convalescent phases of COVID-19. The prospective study material was composed of cDNA or gDNA derived from T cells, B-cell-depleted T cells, or PBMCs. Samples were obtained from the ongoing ImmuneRACE study (first 160 participants) and from 1,200 or so subjects provided by 6 global collaborators. Sample metadata almost always included a de-identified subject ID, COVID-19 status, age in years and sex. Subjects who had been exposed to COVID-19, were actively infected with it, or had recovered from it provided the deeply sampled blood TCRbeta repertoires that made up the dataset. Where HLA class I and class II types were available, the types were taken from metadata supplied by the sample provider, not from assay-based typing. The repertoires were made available in a free public database intended to serve as a resource for research on the immune response to SARS-CoV-2. What the work shows at the level of the full study, not this receptor alone: The amount of clinical and demographic metadata varied by source and participant and was provided uncurated.

TCRbeta CDR3 regions were amplified from genomic DNA by means of the immunoSEQ Assay, a bias-controlled multiplex PCR. Per the authors' processing: Within the assay, amplification of reference gene primers was used to estimate how many nucleated cells each sample contained. Sequence reads were collapsed and filtered to measure the absolute abundance of every unique TCRbeta CDR3 rearrangement. For each sample, productive Simpson clonality was calculated by taking the square root of Simpson's diversity index across productive rearrangements. Held by TCRdb, this immuneACCESS table contains in-frame sequences only and omits some clones. Under half of the omission traces to an unresolved V gene where checked; the cause of the rest is unknown. The DNA gave D and trimming, while V, J and clone size come from that table. Present in this sample are roughly 250,000 clones, around 93% of which were seen just once. The biggest ten clones account for 1.2% of the sample.

Enrolling through a virtual design, the prospective study's participants ranged in age from roughly 18 to 95 years and lived across some 23 United States geographic areas. In the prospective study, participants were assigned to cohorts based on the clinical history participants reported in a screening survey and a study questionnaire. In the prospective study, whole blood, serum and a nasopharyngeal or oropharyngeal swab were collected from each participant by mobile phlebotomists. Prospective study participants could optionally give additional blood draws and questionnaires over an approximately two-month period. Prospective study blood samples were shipped either frozen or at room temperature before DNA extraction. CDR1 MNHEY and CDR2 SVGAGI are derived from the germline V gene. V lost 5 bases and J lost 0 bases; the stretch between them is 9 bases long. From cysteine to phenylalanine, the CDR3 is 14 amino acids long. The entry retains the CDR3 DNA only, 42 bases that are in frame from base 1.

In regard to this clone: Its antigen is not yet known. No clone much larger than this one lies a single base away; base qualities are absent.

This sequence originates from a human donor in a cohort exposed to, infected with or recovered from COVID-19 (not recorded which). The donor label of this sample is uncertain. This sequence uses TRBV6-5 and TRBJ2-3; TRBD2 is a weak D gene call, 6 bases matching. Sequencing was performed on PBMCs or T cells enriched from blood (not recorded which). The CDR3 corresponds to CASSTRGSTDTQYF. DNA sequence: TGTGCCAGCAGTACTCGGGGGAGCACAGATACGCAGTATTTT.